This TCR delta chain was identified in a study of γδ T cells in repeated Plasmodium falciparum infection. The V end lost 0 bases, the J end lost 9 bases, and 17 bases lay between the germline ends. This CDR3 region has 17 residues. Germline V gene lookup returns CDR1 GEAIGNYY and CDR2 EKD. Study outcomes and limitations: Vdelta2-negative gammadelta repertoires, largely Vdelta1+, seemingly showed infection-driven waves of new clonal selection.

TCRdb ran CATT on the multiplex PCR reads. The sample has 90,000 to 95,000 delta-chain clones, approximately 0.92% seen once. This clone was detected only a few times. Its matching antigen is unknown. The protein in TCRdb stems from a much larger clone and differs at residue 11 from this DNA's translation, likely a read error; here the protein is translated from the DNA. Bulk repertoires came from Vgamma9/Vdelta2+ or Vdelta2-negative gammadelta T cells flow-sorted from PBMC. The sequencing input was gamma-delta T cells from blood. The TCR comes from a pool of human donors (malaria-infected and uninfected, not separated). The rearrangement uses TRDV2 and TRDJ3; D is unresolved. TCRdb leaves out the J gene; it was filled in here by matching the DNA to germline. CDR3 nucleotide sequence: TGTGCCTGTGACACCGCCGAAGAGAACAGGGTCACCCGACAGATGTTTTTC. It codes for CACDTAEENRVTRQMFF.